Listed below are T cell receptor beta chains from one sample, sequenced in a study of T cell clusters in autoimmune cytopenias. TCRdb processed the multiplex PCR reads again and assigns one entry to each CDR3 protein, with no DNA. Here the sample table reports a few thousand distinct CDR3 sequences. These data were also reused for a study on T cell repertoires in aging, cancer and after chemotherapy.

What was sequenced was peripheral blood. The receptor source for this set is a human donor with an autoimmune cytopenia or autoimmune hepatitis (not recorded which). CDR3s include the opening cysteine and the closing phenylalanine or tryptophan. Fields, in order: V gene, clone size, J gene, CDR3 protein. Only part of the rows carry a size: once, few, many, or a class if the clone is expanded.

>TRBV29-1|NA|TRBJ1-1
CSVALGNTEAFF
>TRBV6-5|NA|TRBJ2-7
CASSYRDSSYEQYF
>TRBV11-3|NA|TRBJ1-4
CASSPGTVTNEKLFF
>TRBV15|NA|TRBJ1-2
CATSLSGAGYGYTF
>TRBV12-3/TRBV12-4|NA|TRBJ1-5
CASSFSGYQPQHF
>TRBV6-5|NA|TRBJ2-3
CASSPTGTGSTDMQYF
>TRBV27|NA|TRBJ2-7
CASSLGGRLYF
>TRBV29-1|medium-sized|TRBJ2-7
CSVLVSYEQYF
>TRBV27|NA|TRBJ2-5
CASSYGETQYF
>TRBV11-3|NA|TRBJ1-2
CASSLGDRGGYTF
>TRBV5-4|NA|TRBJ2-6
CASSLVAGHSGANVLTF
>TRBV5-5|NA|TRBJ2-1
CASSSLAGGPDEQFF
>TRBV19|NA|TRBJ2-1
CASSLRTSFPEQFF
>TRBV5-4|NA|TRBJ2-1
CASSSHSGGPNNEQFF
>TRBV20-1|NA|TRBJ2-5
CSARDGVETQYF
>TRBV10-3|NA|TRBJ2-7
CAISPGQGYEQYF
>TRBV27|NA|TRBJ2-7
CASRPTGAYEQYF
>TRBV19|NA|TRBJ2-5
CASSAPRGLGETQYF
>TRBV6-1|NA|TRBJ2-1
CLVGGGQGTYEQYF
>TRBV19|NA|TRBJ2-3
CASSMWRGAQPDTQYF
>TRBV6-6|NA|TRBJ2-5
CATGTGRETQYF
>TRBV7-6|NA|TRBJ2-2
CASSRVGGVTFTGELFF
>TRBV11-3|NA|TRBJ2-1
CASSLVIFNEQFF
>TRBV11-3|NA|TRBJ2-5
CASSLWGSSSETQYF
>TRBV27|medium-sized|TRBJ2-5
CASSLSGETQYF
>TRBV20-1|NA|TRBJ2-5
CSGVGLNVETQYF
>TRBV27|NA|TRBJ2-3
CASSLVGSSTDTQYF
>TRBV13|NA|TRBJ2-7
CASSFTGTGVSEQYF
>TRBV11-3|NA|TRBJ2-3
CASSWGGGSTDTQYF
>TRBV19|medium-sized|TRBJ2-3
CASSLRRGARTDTQYF
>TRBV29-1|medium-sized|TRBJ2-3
CSVPTGQVDTQYF
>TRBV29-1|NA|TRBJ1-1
CSAGGGMNTEAFF
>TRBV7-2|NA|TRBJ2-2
CASSSGVGGELFF
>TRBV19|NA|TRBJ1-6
CAEPPGQNSPLHF
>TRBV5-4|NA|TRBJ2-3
CASSLGALAGGRSGTDTQYF
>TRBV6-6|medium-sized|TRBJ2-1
CASSYSFTSGGHEQFF
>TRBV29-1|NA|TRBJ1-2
CSERTGKGNYGYTF
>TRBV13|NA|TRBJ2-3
CASSKLAGVNTQYF
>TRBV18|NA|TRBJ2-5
CASSPGRGGQGAQYF
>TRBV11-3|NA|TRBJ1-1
CASSPRGEIMNTEAFF
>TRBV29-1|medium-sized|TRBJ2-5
CSVDGTAYQETQYF
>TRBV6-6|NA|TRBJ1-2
CASSTLGLPRYGYTF
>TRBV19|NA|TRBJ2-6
CASSEGQPISGANVLTF
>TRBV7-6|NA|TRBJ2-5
CASRTVGGETQYF
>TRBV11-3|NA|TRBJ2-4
CASSLEGQTIAKNIQYF
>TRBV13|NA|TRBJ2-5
CASSFGLAGGVETQYF
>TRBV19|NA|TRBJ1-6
CASSNGRQASPLHF
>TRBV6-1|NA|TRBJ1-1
CASRAVLDTEAFF
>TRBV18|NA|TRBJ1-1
CASSPDGTRNTEAFF
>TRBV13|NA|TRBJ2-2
CASSVTEYNTGELFF
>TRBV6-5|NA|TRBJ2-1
CASTAPNSYNEQFF
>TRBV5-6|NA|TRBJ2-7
CASSFGGGGIGNGYEQYF
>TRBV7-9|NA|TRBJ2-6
CASSLVARGANVLTF
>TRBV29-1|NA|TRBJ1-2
CSVEGTGMGYTF